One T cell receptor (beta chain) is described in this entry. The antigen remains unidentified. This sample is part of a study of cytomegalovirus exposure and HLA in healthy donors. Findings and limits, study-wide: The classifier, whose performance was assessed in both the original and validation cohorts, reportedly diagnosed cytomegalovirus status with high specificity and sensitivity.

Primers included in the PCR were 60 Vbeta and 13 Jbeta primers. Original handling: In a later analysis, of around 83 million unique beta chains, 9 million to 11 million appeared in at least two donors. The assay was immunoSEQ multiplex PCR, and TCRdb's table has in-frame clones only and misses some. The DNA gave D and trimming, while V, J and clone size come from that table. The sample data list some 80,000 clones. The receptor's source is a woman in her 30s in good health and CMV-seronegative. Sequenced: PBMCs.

CDR3 sequence (DNA): TGTGCCAGCAGGGGGGGGGTCGTGGAGACCCAGTACTTC. Amino acids: CASRGGVVETQYF. J is TRBJ2-5 and V is TRBV2; 7 positions agree with TRBD2. Trimming took 6 bases from V and 5 from J; bases not matched to a gene: 6. Looked up from germline, CDR1 is SNHLY and CDR2 is FYNNEI. The CDR3 has 13 amino acids.